One sample yielded the 21 T cell receptor beta chains listed below, sequenced in a study of T-cell reconstitution after alpha-beta-depleted transplantation in children. For TCRbeta, the library was prepared with unique molecular identifiers. MiXCR was run by TCRdb on the PCR reads, yielding one entry per CDR3 protein. The repertoire holds about 58,000 distinct CDR3 sequences, with around 40% as singletons. The sequenced sample was PBMCs, mostly from graft donor cells, obtained 360 days after TCRalphabeta/CD19-depleted stem cell transplant. The receptors come from a male patient younger than 18 who had a stem cell transplant for acute lymphoblastic leukemia, so the T cells may come from the graft donor.

The J gene is TRBJ1-2, the V gene TRBV20-1; D is unclear. The CDR3 totals 12 residues. CDR1 and CDR2 (germline): DFQATT, SNEGSKA (reference sequence). The V end lost 0 bases, the J end lost 8 bases, and 10 bases lay between the germline ends. CDR3: CSARDVGFGYTF. The CDR3 region has the DNA TGCAGTGCTAGAGATGTAGGATTCGGCTACACCTTC.

The chain has TRBV21-1 and TRBJ1-1; no check of the table's D call, TRBD1, against the DNA was made. TRBV21-1 is described as a pseudogene. The CDR3 is 15 amino acids. CDR3: CASSKRRGGNTEAFF. DNA of the CDR3: TGTGCCAGCAGCAAACGGAGGGGGGGGAACACTGAAGCTTTCTTT.

This rearrangement joins TRBV12-3 or TRBV12-4 to TRBJ1-5; weak D call: TRBD1 (6 bases). The CDR3 covers 13 residues. V shed 3 bases and J shed 7 bases, with 10 bases lying between them. The CDR3 DNA is TGTGCCAGCAGTTTTGGGACACAGCAGCCCCAGCATTTT. Amino acid sequence: CASSFGTQQPQHF.

The rearrangement joins TRBV6-2 or TRBV6-3 to TRBJ2-5; TRBD2 aligns across 10 bases. V lost 6 bases and J lost 5; bases outside the gene matches: 9. Germline values: CDR1 MNHEY, CDR2 SVGEGT. The CDR3 extends over 15 amino acids. This chain's CDR3 is CASRLRWGLAETQYF. CDR3 sequence (DNA): TGTGCCAGCAGGCTAAGATGGGGACTAGCGGAGACCCAGTACTTC.

The chain uses TRBV20-1 and TRBJ2-7; possibly TRBD2 for D (5 bases). The ends were cut back, 3 bases at V and 4 bases at J, with 10 bases in the middle. Germline V lookup: CDR1 DFQATT, CDR2 SNEGSKA (reference sequence). This CDR3 comprises 12 residues. This chain's CDR3 is CSARIGGYEQYF. The CDR3 region has the DNA TGCAGTGCTAGGATTGGCGGGTACGAGCAGTACTTC.

For this clonotype: Since no conserved phenylalanine or tryptophan closes the CDR3, a read error is the likely cause. Because the CDR3's place on the DNA is in doubt, the DNA is left out and the CDR3 is given as listed by TCRdb. V gene TRBV28 combines with J gene TRBJ2-2; TRBD1, the D gene given by the table, was not confirmed from the DNA. The germline V gene has CDR1 MDHEN and CDR2 SYDVKM. The CDR3 numbers 8 amino acids, ends counted. The CDR3 loop is CASSLTGL.

The rearrangement uses TRBV5-6 and TRBJ2-7; D tentatively fits TRBD1 or TRBD2 (5 bases each). CDR1 SGHDT and CDR2 YYEEEE come from the germline V gene. V lost 5 bases and J lost 2, with 11 bases in between. CDR3 length: 13 amino acids. CDR3 residues: CASRRGYAYEQYF. CDR3 bases: TGTGCCAGCAGGAGGGGTTACGCCTACGAGCAGTACTTC.

The chain uses TRBV27 and TRBJ2-7; D may be TRBD2 (6 bases). V lost 0 bases to trimming and J lost 5 bases, with 11 bases between them. The CDR3 sequence is 14 residues long. Germline V gene sequence: CDR1 MNHEY, CDR2 SMNVEV (reference sequence). CDR3 in DNA: TGTGCCAGCAGTTTATCGGGGGGTCTCGACGAGCAGTACTTC. As protein: CASSLSGGLDEQYF.

The V call is TRBV5-5, the J call TRBJ2-7; D may be TRBD2 (6 bases). V was clipped by 6 bases and J by 5 bases, with 12 bases between them. The germline CDR1 and CDR2 sequences are SGHKS and YYEKEE (reference sequence). CDR3 size: 12 residues. The CDR3, as DNA: TGTGCCAGCACTGGCCCGGGGGACGAGCAGTACTTC. This encodes CASTGPGDEQYF.

This rearrangement joins TRBV12-3 or TRBV12-4 to TRBJ2-7; perhaps TRBD1 as D (6 bases). The CDR3 length is 14 residues. V lost 4 bases and J lost 5, with 15 bases in between. The CDR3 region has the DNA TGTGCCAGCAGTTATCAGGGGCTGTCGGACGAGCAGTACTTC. Residues: CASSYQGLSDEQYF.

This clonotype was seen a few times. The chain uses TRBV29-1 and TRBJ2-2; D might be TRBD1 or TRBD2, each matching 5 bases. V lost 6 bases and J 2 bases, leaving 10 bases between the germline ends. The length of the CDR3 is 13 residues. CDR1 is SQVTM and CDR2 is ANQGSEA in the germline V gene. In DNA form, the CDR3 reads TGCAGCGTCGGGGCTCTTAACACCGGGGAGCTGTTTTTT. Translating it yields CSVGALNTGELFF.

This clonotype was observed a few times. The chain recombines TRBV2 with TRBJ2-3; D ambiguous. Germline CDR1 is SNHLY and CDR2 is FYNNEI. The V end was cut by 11 bases, the J end by 0 bases, with 18 bases between. This CDR3 is built from 15 residues. The CDR3 loop is CAGILSLSSTDTQYF. The CDR3 DNA reads as TGTGCCGGAATATTAAGCCTGTCTAGCACAGATACGCAGTATTTT.

The chain combines TRBV18 with TRBJ2-4; 8 bases map to TRBD2. Germline loops: CDR1 KGHSH, CDR2 LQKENI. The CDR3 runs to 15 residues. The V segment lost 7 bases and the J segment 0 bases; nucleotides outside the gene matches: 5. In nucleotides, the CDR3 is TGTGCCAGCTGCTCAACTAGCGGAGCCAAAAACATTCAGTACTTC. It yields the protein CASCSTSGAKNIQYF.

This clonotype has more than one count but fewer than ten. The chain uses TRBV4-1 and TRBJ2-1; D call uncertain. Germline values: CDR1 MGHRA, CDR2 YSYEKL. The CDR3 runs to 17 residues. The V end was cut by 3 bases, the J end by 0 bases, with 15 bases between. In DNA, the CDR3 is TGCGCCAGCAGCCATCCCCTGCGGATGGGCTCCTACAATGAGCAGTTCTTC. Amino acid sequence: CASSHPLRMGSYNEQFF.

This rearrangement joins TRBV15 to TRBJ2-5; 10 bases align to TRBD2. The ends lost 0 bases at V and 6 bases at J; junction bases unmatched: 10. Germline V CDR1 and CDR2: LNHNV, YYDKDF (reference sequence). The CDR3 spans 17 residues. The CDR3 region is CATSRDDRASGSKTQYF. The CDR3 coding sequence is TGTGCCACCAGCAGAGATGATAGGGCTAGCGGGAGTAAGACCCAGTACTTC.

This clonotype was counted between two and nine times. The chain combines TRBV4-2 with TRBJ2-3; TRBD2 matches at 13 bases. Germline CDR1 reads LGHNA; CDR2 reads YNFKEQ. The CDR3 length is 21 residues. Trimming at V came to 4 bases and at J to 6 bases, leaving 22 bases not matched to a gene. The chain's CDR3 is CASSPTATSGGIVSLGDTQYF. The CDR3 DNA reads as TGTGCCAGCAGCCCAACCGCGACTAGCGGGGGGATAGTTTCCCTCGGGGATACGCAGTATTTT.

The chain links TRBV20-1 to TRBJ2-1; D is perhaps TRBD1 or TRBD2 (5 bases each). The germline gives CDR1 DFQATT, CDR2 SNEGSKA (reference sequence). V dropped 0 bases and J dropped 10 bases, with 16 bases sitting between them. The CDR3 loop spans 14 amino acids. The CDR3 nucleotides read TGCAGTGCTAGAGATGTCGGGACGTCGGCGGAGCAGTTCTTC. Translating it yields CSARDVGTSAEQFF.

This chain connects TRBV3-1 to TRBJ1-2; 8 bases are a match to TRBD1. V lost 2 bases, J lost 4 bases, and 9 bases stayed unmatched. This CDR3 is built from 16 residues. CDR1 LGHDT and CDR2 YNNKEL come from the germline V gene (reference sequence). The CDR3 nucleotides read TGTGCCAGCAGCCAACGAGGGGGGACAGGATTCTATGGCTACACCTTC. This gives the protein CASSQRGGTGFYGYTF.

This clonotype was seen at least ten times. The chain has TRBV5-6 and TRBJ2-1, with 8 bases identical to TRBD2. The CDR3 extends over 16 amino acids. CDR1 and CDR2 (germline): SGHDT, YYEEEE. V was pared by 2 bases and J by 0 bases, with 4 bases of the junction left unmatched. Here the CDR3 DNA reads TGTGCCAGCAGCTTTAGCGGGGTTAGCTCCTACAATGAGCAGTTCTTC. Translating gives CASSFSGVSSYNEQFF.

The rearrangement joins TRBV12-3 or TRBV12-4 to TRBJ2-7; D remains ambiguous. The germline V and J ends were trimmed by 5 bases and 0 bases, with 2 bases remaining between them. CDR3 length equals 11 residues. The CDR3 DNA follows: TGTGCCAGCAGTCACTCCTACGAGCAGTACTTC. It is translated as CASSHSYEQYF.

The chain has TRBV20-1 and TRBJ1-5; the D gene is possibly TRBD1 (5 bases). The CDR3 contains 13 residues. The germline gives CDR1 DFQATT, CDR2 SNEGSKA (reference sequence). V lost 3 bases, J lost 3 bases, and 9 bases lay in between. CDR3 nucleotides: TGCAGTGCTAGGCGACAGTCCAATCAGCCCCAGCATTTT. Amino acid sequence: CSARRQSNQPQHF.